The 13 T cell receptor beta chains given below trace back to one sample, sequenced in a study of T-cell memory formation after mild COVID-19. TCRdb analysed the 5' RACE reads with MiXCR anew, one entry per CDR3 protein. This table holds more than 35,000 distinct CDR3 sequences, roughly 9.8% found once. Sequenced input: PBMCs or a T cell subset sorted from them (not recorded which). The source is an adult woman who had mild COVID-19 (a few samples of this study predate the infection). Cell type and time point are not known.

The chain links TRBV24-1 to TRBJ2-3; TRBD1 matches at 7 bases. Germline V CDR1 and CDR2: KGHDR, SFDVKD. The length of the CDR3 is 15 residues. Trimming took 1 base from V and 5 from J; bases not matched to a gene: 5. As DNA, the CDR3 is TGTGCCACCAGTGATTTCAGGGGGTATGGAGATACGCAGTATTTT. Its protein is CATSDFRGYGDTQYF.

This clonotype was observed many times. The chain is built from TRBV4-1 and TRBJ2-1; 12 positions match TRBD2. CDR1 and CDR2 from the germline V gene are MGHRA and YSYEKL. This CDR3 comprises 18 residues. Trimming removed 1 base from V and 2 bases from J; junction bases left unmatched: 6. Here the CDR3 reads CASSQGLAGASTYNEQFF. CDR3 nucleotide sequence: TGCGCCAGCAGCCAAGGACTAGCGGGGGCCTCGACCTACAATGAGCAGTTCTTC.

This clonotype was seen repeatedly, ten times or more. The genes are TRBV29-1 and TRBJ1-1; D gene uncertain. The CDR3 extends over 13 amino acids. Germline lookup yields CDR1 SQVTM and CDR2 ANQGSEA. V was cut by 4 bases and J by 3 bases, with 12 bases left in between. The CDR3 here is CSVAPSLYTEAFF. The DNA for the CDR3 is TGCAGCGTTGCCCCATCTCTCTACACTGAAGCTTTCTTT. Complete variable domain (other parts from reference TRBV29-1 and TRBJ1-1): SAVISQKPSRDICQRGTSLTIQCQVDSQVTMMFWYRQQPGQSLTLIATANQGSEATYESGFVIDKFPISRPNLTFSTLTVSNMSPEDSSIYLCSVAPSLYTEAFFGQGTRLTVV.

Judged by abundance, this clonotype is medium-sized (0.01 to 0.1%). This rearrangement joins TRBV29-1 to TRBJ2-1; the match to TRBD1 covers 8 bases. From germline, CDR1 is SQVTM and CDR2 ANQGSEA. This CDR3 spans 14 amino acids. CDR3 nucleotides: TGCAGTTTTAACCCGGGACAGGTCTACAATGAGCAGTTCTTC. This gives the protein CSFNPGQVYNEQFF.

This clonotype was seen a few times. The chain uses TRBV29-1 and TRBJ2-7, with a possible D match to TRBD1 (6 bases). This CDR3 has 12 amino acids. Germline V CDR1 and CDR2: SQVTM, ANQGSEA. V shed 3 bases and J shed 2 bases, with 8 bases lying between them. The CDR3 is CSVEDSPYEQYF. Here the CDR3 DNA reads TGCAGCGTTGAGGACAGCCCCTACGAGCAGTACTTC.

Only a few counts were recorded for this clonotype. The J gene is TRBJ2-3, the V gene TRBV25-1, with TRBD2 matching over 8 bases. After removal of 4 bases from V and 5 bases from J, the junction contained 11 bases not matched to a gene. Looked up from germline, CDR1 is MGHDK and CDR2 is SYGVNS. There are 16 residues in the CDR3. The CDR3 sequence: CASSVRGLAVGDTQYF. In DNA form, the CDR3 reads TGTGCCAGCAGTGTCAGAGGACTAGCCGTGGGAGATACGCAGTATTTT.

This clonotype was observed at least ten times. The rearrangement uses TRBV7-2 and TRBJ1-2, with 9 bases fitting TRBD1. V was pared by 5 bases and J by 8 bases, with 12 bases of the junction left unmatched. CDR1 SGHTA and CDR2 FQGNSA come from the germline V gene. This CDR3 region has 15 residues. CDR3 in DNA: TGTGCCAGCAGCGGACCTTTACAGGGGGCCGGGGGCTACACCTTC. It translates to CASSGPLQGAGGYTF.

This clonotype was seen repeatedly, ten times or more. The rearrangement joins TRBV18 to TRBJ2-3, with unresolved D. The V end was cut by 4 bases, the J end by 2 bases, with 7 bases between. This CDR3 comprises 13 residues. Germline lookup yields CDR1 KGHSH and CDR2 LQKENI. CDR3 sequence: CASSQTYTDTQYF. CDR3 DNA sequence: TGTGCCAGCTCACAAACCTACACAGATACGCAGTATTTT.

This clonotype has a handful of counts. This chain connects TRBV27 to TRBJ1-6; D remains ambiguous. In germline, CDR1 is MNHEY, CDR2 SMNVEV (reference sequence). The ends were cut back, 6 bases at V and 7 bases at J, with 13 bases in the middle. This CDR3 is 14 amino acids long. CDR3 in amino acids: CASSPAGRNSPLHF. The CDR3 region has the DNA TGTGCCAGCAGCCCAGCCGGGCGAAATTCACCCCTCCACTTT.

V is TRBV12-3 or TRBV12-4 and J is TRBJ2-7; 9 bases align to TRBD1. CDR3 length equals 15 residues. Trimming removed 5 bases from V and 3 bases from J; junction bases left unmatched: 8. For the CDR3, the DNA is TGTGCCAGCAGTCTACGCGACAGGGGGGTCTACGAGCAGTACTTC. Translation gives CASSLRDRGVYEQYF.

This clonotype was found a few times. The V and J genes are TRBV10-3 and TRBJ2-5, with TRBD2 identical over 10 bases. Germline CDR1 reads ENHRY; CDR2 reads SYGVKD. The J segment lost 2 bases and the V segment lost 3 bases, leaving 6 bases of the junction unmatched. The CDR3 totals 16 residues. The CDR3 nucleotides read TGTGCCATCAGTGACGACATAGCGGGGGGACAAGAGACCCAGTACTTC. Its protein is CAISDDIAGGQETQYF.

This clonotype was detected a few times. V gene TRBV25-1 combines with J gene TRBJ2-2; possible D gene TRBD1, 6 bases. Trimming took 3 bases from V and 4 from J, leaving 9 bases between them. CDR1 is MGHDK and CDR2 is SYGVNS in the germline V gene. The CDR3 length is 14 residues. CDR3 region: CASSDSGVTGELFF. In DNA form, the CDR3 reads TGTGCCAGCAGTGACTCAGGGGTCACCGGGGAGCTGTTTTTT.

This clonotype was seen a handful of times. The J gene is TRBJ2-7, the V gene TRBV4-1, with 10 bases fitting TRBD1. The germline CDR1 and CDR2 sequences are MGHRA and YSYEKL. The CDR3 sequence is 16 residues long. V shed 4 bases, J shed 3 bases, and the junction held 9 bases outside the gene matches. The CDR3 bases are TGCGCCAGCAGCCCAGAAGGGACAGGGGAGGTCTACGAGCAGTACTTC. Protein product: CASSPEGTGEVYEQYF.